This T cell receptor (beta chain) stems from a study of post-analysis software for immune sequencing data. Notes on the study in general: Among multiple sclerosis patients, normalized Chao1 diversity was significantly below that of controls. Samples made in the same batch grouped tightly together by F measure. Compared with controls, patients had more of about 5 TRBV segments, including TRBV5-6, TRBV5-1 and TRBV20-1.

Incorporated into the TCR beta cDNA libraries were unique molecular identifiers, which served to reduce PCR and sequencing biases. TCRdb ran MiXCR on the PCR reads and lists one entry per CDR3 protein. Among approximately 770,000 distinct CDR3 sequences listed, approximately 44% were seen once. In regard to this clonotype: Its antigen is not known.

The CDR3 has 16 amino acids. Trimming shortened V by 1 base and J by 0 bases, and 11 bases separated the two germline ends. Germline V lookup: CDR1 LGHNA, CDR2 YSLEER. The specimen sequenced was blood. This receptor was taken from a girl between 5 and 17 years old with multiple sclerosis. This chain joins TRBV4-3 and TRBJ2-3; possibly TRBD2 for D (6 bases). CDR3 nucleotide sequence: TGCGCCAGCAGCCAAGGGCTAGCGTTGAGCACAGATACGCAGTATTTT. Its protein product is CASSQGLALSTDTQYF.